The 26 T cell receptor beta chains listed next were all sequenced from one sample in a study of siplizumab effects on memory and regulatory T cells. The method was immunoSEQ multiplex PCR; TCRdb's version includes in-frame clones alone and lacks a portion of them. The table lists about 63,000 clones, around four fifths of them singletons, with about 3.8% in the top ten. Sequenced input: memory CD4+ T cells sorted from blood. All receptors derive from a human donor in good health.

This rearrangement joins TRBV5-1 to TRBJ1-5; D not resolved. The CDR3 runs to 15 residues. CDR1 SGHRS and CDR2 YFSETQ come from the germline V gene. Trimming took 4 bases from V and 0 from J, leaving 11 bases between them. The CDR3 DNA follows: TGCGCCAGCAGCCCGGGGATTAATAGCAATCAGCCCCAGCATTTT. It encodes CASSPGINSNQPQHF.

The chain uses TRBV6-5 and TRBJ2-2; no reliable D call. Germline V lookup: CDR1 MNHEY, CDR2 SVGAGI. Trimming removed 7 bases from V and 0 bases from J, with 9 bases in between. The length of the CDR3 is 14 residues. The DNA for the CDR3 is TGTGCCAGCATCGTGGGGACGAACACCGGGGAGCTGTTTTTT. Translated, it gives CASIVGTNTGELFF.

As concerns this clone: Other DNA variants within this sample encode the same CDR3. V is TRBV18 and J is TRBJ1-1; D is uncertain. The CDR3 is made up of 13 amino acids. Germline CDR1 is KGHSH and CDR2 is LQKENI. Trimming left V 3 bases short and J 3 bases short, with 8 bases between. This chain's CDR3 is CASSPSVDTEAFF. As DNA, the CDR3 is TGTGCCAGCTCACCTTCCGTGGACACTGAAGCTTTCTTT.

The rearrangement uses TRBV9 and TRBJ2-2; TRBD2 aligns across 7 bases. V was clipped by 4 bases and J by 6 bases; unmatched bases: 6. The CDR3 runs 14 residues. Germline-derived CDR1 and CDR2 are SGDLS and YYNGEE. The CDR3 reads CASSIGLDSGELFF. The CDR3 bases are TGTGCCAGCAGCATAGGACTAGACTCCGGGGAGCTGTTTTTT.

V gene TRBV4-2 combines with J gene TRBJ2-3, with D maybe TRBD2 (6 bases). V was shortened by 0 bases and J by 5 bases, with 15 bases between the two germline ends. Germline V CDR1 and CDR2: LGHNA, YNFKEQ. The CDR3 spans 16 residues. Here the CDR3 reads CASSQDGGGAGDTQYF. The CDR3, as DNA: TGTGCCAGCAGCCAAGATGGTGGGGGAGCGGGAGATACGCAGTATTTT.

CDR3: CAWSRDGSNQPQHF. As DNA, the CDR3 is TGTGCCTGGAGTAGAGACGGTAGCAATCAGCCCCAGCATTTT. V usage is TRBV30 and J usage is TRBJ1-5; D not resolved. Germline V gene sequence: CDR1 GTSNPN, CDR2 SVGIG (reference sequence). The ends were cut back, 2 bases at V and 0 bases at J, with 8 bases in the middle. This CDR3 is 14 amino acids long.

This chain connects TRBV6-5 to TRBJ1-2, with 7 bases matching TRBD1. The CDR3 covers 15 residues. The J segment lost 2 bases and the V segment lost 6 bases, leaving 9 bases of the junction unmatched. Looked up from germline, CDR1 is MNHEY and CDR2 is SVGAGI. DNA of the CDR3: TGTGCCAGCAGCCGTTTTAAGACAGGGAACTATGGCTACACCTTC. This encodes CASSRFKTGNYGYTF.

J is TRBJ1-3 and V is TRBV9, with D possibly matching TRBD1 (6 bases). CDR1 SGDLS and CDR2 YYNGEE come from the germline V gene. The CDR3 spans 17 residues. V was trimmed by 0 bases and J by 6 bases, leaving 19 bases between them. The CDR3: CASSVEPLGTLKNTIYF. CDR3 coding DNA: TGTGCCAGCAGCGTAGAACCCCTCGGGACATTAAAAAACACCATATATTTT.

This clone has a single count. The gene calls are TRBV9 and TRBJ2-3, with 10 bases lining up with TRBD2. There are 16 residues in the CDR3. The V gene's germline CDR1 is SGDLS and CDR2 YYNGEE. V lost 4 bases, J lost 5 bases, and 10 bases stayed unmatched. The CDR3 loop reads CASSNRQRGGRDTQYF. CDR3 bases: TGTGCCAGCAGCAATCGGCAGCGGGGGGGCCGAGATACGCAGTATTTT.

This rearrangement joins TRBV7-9 to TRBJ2-2; no clear D gene. Germline assignment: CDR1 SEHNR and CDR2 FQNEAQ (reference sequence). The V end lost 1 base, the J end lost 5 bases, and 8 bases lay between the germline ends. The CDR3 totals 14 residues. CDR3 amino acids: CASSLGQVTGELFF. The DNA of the CDR3 is TGTGCCAGCAGCTTAGGGCAGGTTACCGGGGAGCTGTTTTTT. Complete variable domain (other parts from reference TRBV7-9 and TRBJ2-2): DTGVSQNPRHKITKRGQNVTFRCDPISEHNRLYWYRQTLGQGPEFLTYFQNEAQLEKSRLLSDRFSAERPKGSFSTLEIQRTEQGDSAMYLCASSLGQVTGELFFGEGSRLTVL.

The J gene is TRBJ1-2, the V gene TRBV5-1; D might be TRBD1 (6 bases). V was trimmed by 0 bases and J by 3 bases, leaving 27 bases between them. Germline V gene sequence: CDR1 SGHRS, CDR2 YFSETQ. CDR3 size: 20 residues. The CDR3 is CASSLAGGRQGKVRDYGYTF. The CDR3 nucleotides are TGCGCCAGCAGCTTGGCCGGAGGAAGGCAGGGGAAGGTGAGGGACTATGGCTACACCTTC.

The genes are TRBV28 and TRBJ1-2; the match to TRBD1 covers 9 bases. V was clipped by 7 bases and J by 7 bases; unmatched bases: 4. Looked up from germline, CDR1 is MDHEN and CDR2 is SYDVKM. The CDR3 is made up of 12 amino acids. The CDR3 DNA sequence: TGTGCCAGCAACGGACAGGGGATTGGCTACACCTTC. Its protein is CASNGQGIGYTF.

About this clone itself: Compared with germline, one end of the junction differs, possibly owing to a read error. The CDR3 coding sequence is TGTGCCAGCAGCTTGAACGGGCGGCAGGGAGGATTCTATTTT. Its translation: CASSLNGRQGGFYF. The V and J genes are TRBV5-4 and TRBJ1-1; TRBD1 is a possible D gene (5 bases). Germline V gives CDR1 SGHNT, CDR2 YYREEE (reference sequence). The CDR3 spans 14 residues.

The J gene is TRBJ2-3, the V gene TRBV27; D possibly corresponds to TRBD2 (6 bases). The germline gives CDR1 MNHEY, CDR2 SMNVEV (reference sequence). The CDR3 is made up of 16 amino acids. V was cut by 0 bases and J by 7 bases, with 17 bases left in between. This CDR3 is CASSLSGGVKAYTQYF. CDR3 DNA: TGTGCCAGCAGTTTATCTGGCGGGGTGAAGGCCTATACGCAGTATTTT.

This clone was recorded only once. The chain links TRBV6-5 to TRBJ1-4, with 7 bases lining up with TRBD1. The CDR3 runs to 16 residues. Germline CDR1 reads MNHEY; CDR2 reads SVGAGI. The J segment lost 8 bases and the V segment lost 4 bases, leaving 13 bases of the junction unmatched. CDR3 in amino acids: CASSSQGVPPTEKLFF. The CDR3 DNA reads as TGTGCCAGCAGTTCGCAGGGGGTTCCTCCTACGGAAAAACTGTTTTTT.

DNA of the CDR3: TGTGCCAGCAGAACACAGGGACGCGGCGAGCAGTACTTC. It encodes CASRTQGRGEQYF. The chain employs TRBV27 and TRBJ2-7, with D maybe TRBD1 (6 bases). CDR1 and CDR2 (germline): MNHEY, SMNVEV (reference sequence). V was cut by 6 bases and J by 6 bases, with 15 bases left in between. This CDR3 has 13 amino acids.

The count of this clone is one. The V gene is TRBV6-1, the J gene TRBJ2-3; 11 nucleotides line up with TRBD2. CDR3 length: 19 amino acids. CDR1 and CDR2 (germline): MNHNS, SASEGT. V dropped 1 base and J dropped 0; count of bases not matched to a gene: 9. The CDR3 DNA reads TGTGCCAGCAGTGAAGGTGTGCTAGCGGGGGGCCCTAGCACAGATACGCAGTATTTT. It yields the protein CASSEGVLAGGPSTDTQYF.

This chain joins TRBV21-1 and TRBJ1-1. TRBV21-1 is classified as a pseudogene. This CDR3 has 15 residues. The CDR3 DNA reads as TGTGCCAGCAGCGCCTATATGGACGGTAAGGCTGAAGCTTTCTTT. Translating it yields CASSAYMDGKAEAFF.

This sequence joins TRBV5-1 and TRBJ2-1; D unresolved. There are 15 residues in the CDR3. The V end lost 0 bases, the J end lost 1 base, and 8 bases lay between the germline ends. Germline loops: CDR1 SGHRS, CDR2 YFSETQ. The CDR3 region has the DNA TGCGCCAGCAGCTTGGCCTTAAATTCCTACAATGAGCAGTTCTTC. Its translation: CASSLALNSYNEQFF.

The chain recombines TRBV7-9 with TRBJ2-5; 7 nucleotides align to TRBD2. In germline, CDR1 is SEHNR, CDR2 FQNEAQ (reference sequence). After removal of 5 bases from V and 0 bases from J, the junction contained 6 bases not matched to a gene. This CDR3 comprises 15 residues. CDR3 in amino acids: CASSIPGTNQETQYF. In DNA, the CDR3 is TGTGCCAGCAGCATCCCCGGGACTAACCAAGAGACCCAGTACTTC.

The V and J genes are TRBV5-4 and TRBJ1-1, with no clear D. This CDR3 spans 15 amino acids. V shed 4 bases and J shed 1 base, with 14 bases lying between them. Per germline, CDR1 SGHNT and CDR2 YYREEE (reference sequence). The DNA for the CDR3 is TGTGCCAGCAGCCCCGCAGGAAGGACGAACACTGAAGCTTTCTTT. This gives the protein CASSPAGRTNTEAFF.

This chain joins TRBV2 and TRBJ1-5, with D tentatively TRBD1 (6 bases). V was pared by 5 bases and J by 3 bases, with 11 bases between. Germline CDR1 and CDR2: SNHLY and FYNNEI. The CDR3 sequence is 14 residues long. The CDR3 DNA reads as TGTGCCAGCAGTTTGGACAGCTTCAATCAGCCCCAGCATTTT. It is translated as CASSLDSFNQPQHF.

The chain combines TRBV2 with TRBJ2-3, with D possibly called TRBD1 or TRBD2 (5 bases each). The CDR3 runs to 12 residues. Germline values: CDR1 SNHLY, CDR2 FYNNEI. V was cut by 4 bases and J by 8 bases, with 10 bases left in between. This chain's CDR3 is CASSGEGTTQYF. In DNA, the CDR3 is TGTGCCAGCAGTGGGGAAGGGACTACGCAGTATTTT.

This chain uses TRBV6-1 with TRBJ1-2, with 7 bases aligning to TRBD1. The ends lost 7 bases at V and 0 bases at J; junction bases unmatched: 2. There are 13 residues in the CDR3. Germline assignment: CDR1 MNHNS and CDR2 SASEGT. The CDR3 nucleotides read TGTGCCAGCACCGGGACAGCTAACTATGGCTACACCTTC. The encoded protein is CASTGTANYGYTF.

The CDR3 spells CASSPQTGRLYEQYF. CDR3 nucleotides: TGTGCCAGCTCACCACAAACCGGCCGGCTCTACGAGCAGTACTTC. The chain carries TRBV18 and TRBJ2-7; D is unresolved. This CDR3 contains 15 residues. With 1 base removed from V and 3 bases from J, the gap between germline ends came to 13 bases. Germline values: CDR1 KGHSH, CDR2 LQKENI. The variable domain in full, completed from reference TRBV18 and TRBJ2-7, reads NAGVMQNPRHLVRRRGQEARLRCSPMKGHSHVYWYRQLPEEGLKFMVYLQKENIIDESGMPKERFSAEFPKEGPSILRIQQVVRGDSAAYFCASSPQTGRLYEQYFGPGTRLTVT.

This chain uses TRBV2 with TRBJ2-2; 8 bases agree with TRBD1. Germline lookup yields CDR1 SNHLY and CDR2 FYNNEI. This CDR3 region has 15 residues. J was trimmed by 6 bases and V by 6 bases; bases with no gene match: 9. This chain's CDR3 is CASRADRGRAGELFF. In nucleotides, the CDR3 is TGTGCCAGCAGGGCCGACAGGGGACGGGCCGGGGAGCTGTTTTTT.